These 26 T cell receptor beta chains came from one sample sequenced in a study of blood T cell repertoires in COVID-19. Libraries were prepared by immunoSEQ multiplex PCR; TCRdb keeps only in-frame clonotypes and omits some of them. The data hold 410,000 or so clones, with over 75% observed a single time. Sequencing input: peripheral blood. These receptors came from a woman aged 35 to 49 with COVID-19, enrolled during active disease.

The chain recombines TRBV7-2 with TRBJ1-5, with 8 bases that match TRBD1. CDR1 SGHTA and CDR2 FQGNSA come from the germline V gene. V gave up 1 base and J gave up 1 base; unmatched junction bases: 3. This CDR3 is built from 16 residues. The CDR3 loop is CASSLGTGWSNQPQHF. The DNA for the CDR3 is TGTGCCAGCAGCTTAGGGACAGGGTGGAGCAATCAGCCCCAGCATTTT.

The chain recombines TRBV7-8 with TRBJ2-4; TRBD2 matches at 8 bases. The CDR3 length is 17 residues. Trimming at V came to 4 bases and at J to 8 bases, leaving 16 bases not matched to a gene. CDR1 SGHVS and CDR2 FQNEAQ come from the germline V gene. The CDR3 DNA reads TGTGCCAGCAGCTCCGGGGGGGCAGGGCTTTTTCTTGACATTCAGTACTTC. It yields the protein CASSSGGAGLFLDIQYF. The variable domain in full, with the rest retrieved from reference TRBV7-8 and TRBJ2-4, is GAGVSQSPRYKVAKRGQDVALRCDPISGHVSLFWYQQALGQGPEFLTYFQNEAQLDKSGLPSDRFFAERPEGSVSTLKIQRTQQEDSAVYLCASSSGGAGLFLDIQYFGAGTRLSVL.

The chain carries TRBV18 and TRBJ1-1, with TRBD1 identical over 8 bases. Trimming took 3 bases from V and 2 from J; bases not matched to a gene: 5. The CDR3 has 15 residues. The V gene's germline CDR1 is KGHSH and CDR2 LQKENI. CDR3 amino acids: CASSPTGTGNTEAFF. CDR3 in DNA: TGTGCCAGCTCACCGACCGGGACAGGAAACACTGAAGCTTTCTTT.

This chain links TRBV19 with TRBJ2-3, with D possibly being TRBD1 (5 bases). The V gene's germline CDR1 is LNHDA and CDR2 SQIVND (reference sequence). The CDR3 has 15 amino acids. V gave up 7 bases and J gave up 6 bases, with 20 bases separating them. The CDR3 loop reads CASTYSTRTPDTQYF. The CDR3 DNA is TGTGCCAGTACTTACTCGACCAGGACACCTGATACGCAGTATTTT.

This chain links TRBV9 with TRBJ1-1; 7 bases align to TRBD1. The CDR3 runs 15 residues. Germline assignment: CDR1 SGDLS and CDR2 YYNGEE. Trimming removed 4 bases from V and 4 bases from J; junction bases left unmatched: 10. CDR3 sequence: CASSLTGWGGTEAFF. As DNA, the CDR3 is TGTGCCAGCAGCCTGACAGGGTGGGGAGGCACTGAAGCTTTCTTT. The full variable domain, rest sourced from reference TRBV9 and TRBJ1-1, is DSGVTQTPKHLITATGQRVTLRCSPRSGDLSVYWYQQSLDQGLQFLIQYYNGEERAKGNILERFSAQQFPDLHSELNLSSLELGDSALYFCASSLTGWGGTEAFFGQGTRLTVV.

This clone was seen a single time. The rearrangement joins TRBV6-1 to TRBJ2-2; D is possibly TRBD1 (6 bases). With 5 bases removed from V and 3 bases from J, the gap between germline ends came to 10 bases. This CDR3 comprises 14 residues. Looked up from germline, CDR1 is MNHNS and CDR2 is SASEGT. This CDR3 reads CASSKGQDTGELFF. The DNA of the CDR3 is TGTGCCAGCAGTAAGGGACAAGACACCGGGGAGCTGTTTTTT.

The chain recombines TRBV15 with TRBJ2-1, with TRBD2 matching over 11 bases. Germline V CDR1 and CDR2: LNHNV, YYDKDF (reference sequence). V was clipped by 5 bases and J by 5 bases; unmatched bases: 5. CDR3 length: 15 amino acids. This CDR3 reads CATSPGTSGNNEQFF. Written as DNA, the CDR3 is TGTGCCACCAGCCCCGGGACTAGCGGAAACAATGAGCAGTTCTTC.

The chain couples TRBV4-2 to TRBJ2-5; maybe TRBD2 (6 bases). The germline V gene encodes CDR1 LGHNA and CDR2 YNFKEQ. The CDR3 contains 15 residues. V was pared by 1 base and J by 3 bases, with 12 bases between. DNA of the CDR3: TGTGCCAGCAGCCAAGGGGAGGCGGGGAAAGAGACCCAGTACTTC. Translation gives CASSQGEAGKETQYF.

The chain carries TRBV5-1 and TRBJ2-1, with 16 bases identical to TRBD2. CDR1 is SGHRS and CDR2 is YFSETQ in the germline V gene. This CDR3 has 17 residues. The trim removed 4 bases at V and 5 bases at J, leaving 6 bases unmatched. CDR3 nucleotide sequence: TGCGCCAGCAGCCTGGGACTAGCGGGAGGGTTGGACAATGAGCAGTTCTTC. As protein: CASSLGLAGGLDNEQFF.

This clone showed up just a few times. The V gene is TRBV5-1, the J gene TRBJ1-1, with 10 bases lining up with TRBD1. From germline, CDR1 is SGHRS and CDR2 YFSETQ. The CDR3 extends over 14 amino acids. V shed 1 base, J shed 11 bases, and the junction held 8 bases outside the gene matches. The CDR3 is CASSLTGTGVGAFF. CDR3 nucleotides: TGCGCCAGCAGCTTGACCGGGACAGGGGTGGGGGCTTTCTTT.

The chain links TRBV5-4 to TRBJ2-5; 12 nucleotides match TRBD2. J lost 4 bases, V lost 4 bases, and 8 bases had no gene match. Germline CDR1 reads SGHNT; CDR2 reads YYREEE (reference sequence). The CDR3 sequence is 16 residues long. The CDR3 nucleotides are TGTGCCAGCAGCGTAACTAGCGGGGGGTCCCGAGAGACCCAGTACTTC. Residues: CASSVTSGGSRETQYF.

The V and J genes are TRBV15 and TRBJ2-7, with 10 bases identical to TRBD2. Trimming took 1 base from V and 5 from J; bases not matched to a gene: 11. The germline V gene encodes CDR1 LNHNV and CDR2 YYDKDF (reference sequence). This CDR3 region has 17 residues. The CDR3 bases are TGTGCCACCAGCAGAGGGGCTAGCGGGAGCCCACCACACGAGCAGTACTTC. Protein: CATSRGASGSPPHEQYF. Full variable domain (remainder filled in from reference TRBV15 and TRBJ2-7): DAMVIQNPRYQVTQFGKPVTLSCSQTLNHNVMYWYQQKSSQAPKLLFHYYDKDFNNEADTPDNFQSRRPNTSFCFLDIRSPGLGDTAMYLCATSRGASGSPPHEQYFGPGTRLTVT.

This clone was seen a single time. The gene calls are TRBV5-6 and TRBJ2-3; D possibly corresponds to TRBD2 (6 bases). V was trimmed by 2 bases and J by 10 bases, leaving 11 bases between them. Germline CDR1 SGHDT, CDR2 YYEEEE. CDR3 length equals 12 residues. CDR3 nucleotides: TGTGCCAGCAGCTTACGGGACTTGGCGCAGTATTTT. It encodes CASSLRDLAQYF.

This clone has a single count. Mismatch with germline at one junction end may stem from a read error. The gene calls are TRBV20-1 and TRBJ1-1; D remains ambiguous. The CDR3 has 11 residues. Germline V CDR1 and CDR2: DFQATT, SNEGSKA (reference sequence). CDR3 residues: CSAKGVPGAFF. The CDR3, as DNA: TGCAGCGCTAAGGGAGTCCCCGGGGCTTTCTTT.

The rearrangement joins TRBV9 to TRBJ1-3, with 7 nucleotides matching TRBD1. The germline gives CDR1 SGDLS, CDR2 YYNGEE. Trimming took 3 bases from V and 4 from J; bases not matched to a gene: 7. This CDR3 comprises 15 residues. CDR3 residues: CASSGGWDRGNTIYF. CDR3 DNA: TGTGCCAGCAGCGGCGGATGGGACAGAGGAAACACCATATATTTT.

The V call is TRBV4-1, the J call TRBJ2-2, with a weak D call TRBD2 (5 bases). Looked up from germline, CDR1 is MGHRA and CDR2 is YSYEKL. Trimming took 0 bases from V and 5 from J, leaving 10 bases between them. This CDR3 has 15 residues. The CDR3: CASSQEPTGTGELFF. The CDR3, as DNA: TGCGCCAGCAGCCAAGAGCCCACGGGGACCGGGGAGCTGTTTTTT.

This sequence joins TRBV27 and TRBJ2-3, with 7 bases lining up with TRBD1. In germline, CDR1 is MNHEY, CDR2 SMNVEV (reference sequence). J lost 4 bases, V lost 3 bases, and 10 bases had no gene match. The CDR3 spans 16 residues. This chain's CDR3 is CASSFYRGFNADTQYF. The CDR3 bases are TGTGCCAGCAGTTTTTACAGGGGTTTTAATGCAGATACGCAGTATTTT.

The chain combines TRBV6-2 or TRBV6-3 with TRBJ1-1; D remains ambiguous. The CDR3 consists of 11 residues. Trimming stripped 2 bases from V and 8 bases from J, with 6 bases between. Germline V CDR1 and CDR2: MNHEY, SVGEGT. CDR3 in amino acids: CASSYREEAFF. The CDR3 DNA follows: TGTGCCAGCAGTTACAGAGAAGAAGCTTTCTTT.

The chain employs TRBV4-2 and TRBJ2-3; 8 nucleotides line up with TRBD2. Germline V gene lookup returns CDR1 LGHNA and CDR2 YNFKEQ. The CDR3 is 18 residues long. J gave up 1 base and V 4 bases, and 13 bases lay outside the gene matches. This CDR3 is CASSRSPLAAGGTDTQYF. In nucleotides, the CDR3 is TGTGCCAGCAGCCGGTCCCCACTAGCGGCCGGGGGCACAGATACGCAGTATTTT.

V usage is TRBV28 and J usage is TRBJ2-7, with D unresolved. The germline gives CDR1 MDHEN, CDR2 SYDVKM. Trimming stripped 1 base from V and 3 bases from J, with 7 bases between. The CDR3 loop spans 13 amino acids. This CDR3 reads CASSLSGFYEQYF. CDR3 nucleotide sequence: TGTGCCAGCAGTTTATCGGGTTTCTACGAGCAGTACTTC. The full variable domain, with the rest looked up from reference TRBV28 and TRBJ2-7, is DVKVTQSSRYLVKRTGEKVFLECVQDMDHENMFWYRQDPGLGLRLIYFSYDVKMKEKGDIPEGYSVSREKKERFSLILESASTNQTSMYLCASSLSGFYEQYFGPGTRLTVT.

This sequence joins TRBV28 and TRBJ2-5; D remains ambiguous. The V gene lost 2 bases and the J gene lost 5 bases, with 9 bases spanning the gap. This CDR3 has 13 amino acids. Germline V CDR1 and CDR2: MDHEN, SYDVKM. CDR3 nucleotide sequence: TGTGCCAGCAGTTTACCAGCGAGGGAGACCCAGTACTTC. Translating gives CASSLPARETQYF.

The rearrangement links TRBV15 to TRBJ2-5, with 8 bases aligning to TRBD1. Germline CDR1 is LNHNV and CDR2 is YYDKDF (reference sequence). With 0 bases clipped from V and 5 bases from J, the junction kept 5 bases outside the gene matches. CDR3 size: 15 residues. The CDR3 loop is CATSRDPGGAETQYF. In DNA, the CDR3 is TGTGCCACCAGCAGAGATCCAGGGGGCGCCGAGACCCAGTACTTC. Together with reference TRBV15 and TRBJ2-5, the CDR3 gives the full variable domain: DAMVIQNPRYQVTQFGKPVTLSCSQTLNHNVMYWYQQKSSQAPKLLFHYYDKDFNNEADTPDNFQSRRPNTSFCFLDIRSPGLGDTAMYLCATSRDPGGAETQYFGPGTRLLVL.

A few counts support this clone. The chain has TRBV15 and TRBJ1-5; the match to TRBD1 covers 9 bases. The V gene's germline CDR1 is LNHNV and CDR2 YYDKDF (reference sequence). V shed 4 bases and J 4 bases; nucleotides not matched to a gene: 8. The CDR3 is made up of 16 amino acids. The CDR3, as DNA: TGTGCCACCAGCACACCACAGGGGGCTTCGAATCAGCCCCAGCATTTT. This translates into CATSTPQGASNQPQHF.

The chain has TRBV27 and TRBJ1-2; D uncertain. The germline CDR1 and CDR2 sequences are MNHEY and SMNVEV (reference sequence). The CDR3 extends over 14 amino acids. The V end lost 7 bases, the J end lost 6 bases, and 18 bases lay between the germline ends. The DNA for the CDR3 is TGTGCCAGCATGGGTATGATCTCGGGGAATGGCTACACCTTC. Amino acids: CASMGMISGNGYTF.

The CDR3 protein is CASSLDLYRGTDTQYF. For the CDR3, the DNA is TGCGCCAGCAGCTTGGATCTATATCGCGGCACAGATACGCAGTATTTT. This chain uses TRBV5-1 with TRBJ2-3; D remains ambiguous. V was clipped by 0 bases and J by 1 base, with 12 bases between them. The CDR3 has 16 residues. The germline V gene has CDR1 SGHRS and CDR2 YFSETQ.

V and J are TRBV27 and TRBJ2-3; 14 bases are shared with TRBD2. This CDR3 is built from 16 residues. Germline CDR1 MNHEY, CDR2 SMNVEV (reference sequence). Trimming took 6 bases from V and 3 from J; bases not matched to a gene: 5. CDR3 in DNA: TGTGCCAGCAGCCCACGGACTAGCGGGAGGACAGATACGCAGTATTTT. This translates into CASSPRTSGRTDTQYF.